Sequencing of this TCR beta chain was carried out in a study of blood T cell repertoires in COVID-19. Across the study: Acute-phase and convalescent COVID-19 samples originated in the United States, Italy and Spain. From T cells, B-cell-depleted T cells, or PBMCs came the material, which was cDNA or gDNA.

V dropped 6 bases and J dropped 3; count of bases not matched to a gene: 8. Germline CDR1 reads ENHRY; CDR2 reads SYGVKD. The length of the CDR3 is 17 residues. How the authors handled the data: For nucleated cells, counts were estimated from reference gene primer amplification. Produced via immunoSEQ multiplex PCR; TCRdb's table is partial and in-frame only. That table furnishes V, J and clone size, whereas the DNA furnished D and trimming. This sample has approximately 100,000 clones, with 85% found just once. This chain links TRBV10-3 with TRBJ1-6, with 10 bases lining up with TRBD1. The source is a woman aged 70-85 years with active or convalescent COVID-19. Sequences were obtained from peripheral blood. The CDR3 reads CAISEGTGAGYNSPLHF. In DNA, the CDR3 is TGTGCCATCAGCGAAGGGACAGGGGCCGGCTATAATTCACCCCTCCACTTT.